The 18 T cell receptor beta chains below come from one sample, sequenced in a study of technical replicates of blood from several donors. Profiling relied on immunoSEQ multiplex PCR, and the TCRdb table lists in-frame clones only, not all of them. The sample includes 95,000 or so clones, about 95% of them seen just once. Sequenced: T cells isolated from PBMCs. Receptors originate from a human donor in good health.

The chain links TRBV12-5 to TRBJ2-7; 7 bases align to TRBD1. Germline trimming cut 6 bases from V and 0 bases from J; bases unmatched to any gene: 5. The CDR3 runs to 14 residues. CDR1 is LGHNT, CDR2 FRNRAP, per germline. The CDR3 DNA sequence: TGTGCTAGTGGGAAGGGGACAGCCTCCTACGAGCAGTACTTC. Its protein product is CASGKGTASYEQYF.

The chain employs TRBV27 and TRBJ2-1; TRBD2 aligns across 16 bases. V shed 6 bases, J shed 2 bases, and the junction held 4 bases outside the gene matches. Germline loops: CDR1 MNHEY, CDR2 SMNVEV (reference sequence). The CDR3 contains 17 residues. The CDR3 DNA reads as TGTGCCAGCAGGCCGGGACTAGCGGGAGGGGCCTACAATGAGCAGTTCTTC. Translated: CASRPGLAGGAYNEQFF.

The CDR3 protein is CASRAMFDTQYF. The CDR3 DNA sequence: TGTGCCAGTAGGGCCATGTTCGATACGCAGTATTTT. V and J are TRBV19 and TRBJ2-3; D not certain. This CDR3 contains 12 residues. CDR1 is LNHDA and CDR2 is SQIVND in the germline V gene (reference sequence). Trimming shortened V by 6 bases and J by 6 bases, and 10 bases separated the two germline ends.

The J gene is TRBJ1-1, the V gene TRBV13; 7 bases align to TRBD1. The CDR3 has 13 residues. CDR1 PRHDT and CDR2 FYEKMQ come from the germline V gene (reference sequence). V gave up 3 bases and J gave up 3 bases; unmatched junction bases: 1. The CDR3, as DNA: TGTGCCAGCAGCTTTACAGGGGACACTGAAGCTTTCTTT. This sequence encodes CASSFTGDTEAFF. Supplemented by reference TRBV13 and TRBJ1-1, the full variable domain reads AAGVIQSPRHLIKEKRETATLKCYPIPRHDTVYWYQQGPGQDPQFLISFYEKMQSDKGSIPDRFSAQQFSDYHSELNMSSLELGDSALYFCASSFTGDTEAFFGQGTRLTVV.

The chain has TRBV7-9 and TRBJ1-3; 7 bases fit TRBD1. Germline CDR1 is SEHNR and CDR2 is FQNEAQ (reference sequence). After removal of 5 bases from V and 0 bases from J, the junction contained 16 bases not matched to a gene. The CDR3 length is 19 residues. For the CDR3, the DNA is TGTGCCAGCAGCCCCAGAGACAGGGACCCTCTCCCCTCTGGAAACACCATATATTTT. Residues: CASSPRDRDPLPSGNTIYF.

This chain uses TRBV9 with TRBJ1-1; D might be TRBD1 (6 bases). The length of the CDR3 is 14 residues. Trimming removed 0 bases from V and 3 bases from J, with 9 bases in between. Germline CDR1 and CDR2: SGDLS and YYNGEE. CDR3 sequence: CASSVDQGHTEAFF. The DNA for the CDR3 is TGTGCCAGCAGCGTAGATCAGGGGCACACTGAAGCTTTCTTT.

This clone was observed a handful of times. The chain joins TRBV2 to TRBJ1-2; 8 bases align to TRBD1. The germline CDR1 and CDR2 sequences are SNHLY and FYNNEI. The CDR3 length is 15 residues. The junction had 7 bases not matched to a gene; V was cut back by 1 base and J by 6 bases. Here the CDR3 DNA reads TGTGCCAGCAGTGAAGGTGCATACAGGGGGAATGGCTACACCTTC. Translated, it gives CASSEGAYRGNGYTF.

The sample holds one count of this clone. The chain is built from TRBV6-6 and TRBJ2-6; D perhaps matches TRBD1 (6 bases). V lost 8 bases and J 0 bases, leaving 8 bases between the germline ends. The CDR3 loop spans 14 amino acids. CDR1 and CDR2 (germline): MNHNY, SVGAGI (reference sequence). CDR3 nucleotides: TGTGCCAGCGGACAGAGCTCTGGGGCCAACGTCCTGACTTTC. Protein product: CASGQSSGANVLTF.

The rearrangement uses TRBV28 and TRBJ2-5; 7 bases match TRBD2. The V gene's germline CDR1 is MDHEN and CDR2 SYDVKM. The CDR3 consists of 14 residues. V trimming: 2 bases; J trimming: 5 bases; junction bases outside the gene matches: 5. The CDR3 sequence: CASSLAGVGETQYF. CDR3 DNA sequence: TGTGCCAGCAGTTTAGCGGGAGTGGGGGAGACCCAGTACTTC.

This chain joins TRBV27 and TRBJ2-2; the match to TRBD1 covers 7 bases. The CDR3 runs to 15 residues. Per the germline V gene, CDR1 is MNHEY and CDR2 is SMNVEV (reference sequence). Trimming cost V 5 bases and J 1 base; bases outside gene matches: 4. CDR3 residues: CASSGTALNTGELFF. The CDR3 region has the DNA TGTGCCAGCAGTGGGACAGCCTTGAACACCGGGGAGCTGTTTTTT.

V gene TRBV5-1 combines with J gene TRBJ1-2; tentative D call: TRBD1 (5 bases). Germline CDR1 reads SGHRS; CDR2 reads YFSETQ. CDR3 length equals 14 residues. Trimming removed 2 bases at V and 3 bases at J, with 11 bases between. The CDR3, as DNA: TGCGCCAGCAGCTTCGGAAGCAGGGACTATGGCTACACCTTC. It is translated as CASSFGSRDYGYTF.

Written as DNA, the CDR3 is TGTGCCAGCAGCATTGGACAGGCAGAAGCTTTCTTT. Translating it yields CASSIGQAEAFF. The chain couples TRBV7-9 to TRBJ1-1; 7 nucleotides agree with TRBD1. Germline assignment: CDR1 SEHNR and CDR2 FQNEAQ (reference sequence). The CDR3 covers 12 residues. The V and J ends lost 5 bases and 8 bases, in that order; junction bases with no gene match: 5.

This clone was seen only once. The V and J genes are TRBV27 and TRBJ2-3, with a possible D match to TRBD1 (5 bases). Trimming removed 6 bases from V and 10 bases from J, with 17 bases in between. This CDR3 has 13 residues. Germline CDR1 and CDR2: MNHEY and SMNVEV (reference sequence). CDR3: CASSATDPKPQYF. For the CDR3, the DNA is TGTGCCAGCAGCGCGACAGATCCTAAACCGCAGTATTTT.

J is TRBJ2-2 and V is TRBV19, with 12 positions matching TRBD2. The junction had 5 bases not matched to a gene; V was cut back by 3 bases and J by 6 bases. Per germline, CDR1 LNHDA and CDR2 SQIVND (reference sequence). The CDR3 loop spans 16 amino acids. The CDR3 reads CASSMTSGRLSGELFF. The CDR3 DNA sequence: TGTGCCAGTAGTATGACTAGCGGGAGATTATCCGGGGAGCTGTTTTTT.

The chain is built from TRBV19 and TRBJ1-1, with 8 nucleotides matching TRBD1. CDR1 and CDR2 from the germline V gene are LNHDA and SQIVND (reference sequence). The J segment lost 11 bases and the V segment lost 5 bases, leaving 4 bases of the junction unmatched. This CDR3 is 11 amino acids long. The CDR3 reads CASSQGASAFF. CDR3 in DNA: TGTGCCAGTAGTCAGGGGGCGTCGGCTTTCTTT.

V is TRBV6-5 and J is TRBJ1-2; 8 bases are shared with TRBD1. CDR1 is MNHEY and CDR2 is SVGAGI in the germline V gene. The CDR3 covers 14 residues. V trimming: 4 bases; J trimming: 3 bases; junction bases outside the gene matches: 4. The CDR3 spells CASSFGTGDYGYTF. As DNA, the CDR3 is TGTGCCAGCAGTTTCGGGACAGGTGACTATGGCTACACCTTC.

This rearrangement joins TRBV19 to TRBJ2-1; 10 nucleotides line up with TRBD2. There are 15 residues in the CDR3. Germline CDR1 and CDR2: LNHDA and SQIVND (reference sequence). The ends lost 3 bases at V and 8 bases at J; junction bases unmatched: 7. CDR3 sequence: CASSMGLAGVHEQFF. The DNA of the CDR3 is TGTGCCAGTAGTATGGGTCTAGCGGGAGTTCATGAGCAGTTCTTC.

The chain has TRBV19 and TRBJ1-1, with unresolved D. Germline V gene lookup returns CDR1 LNHDA and CDR2 SQIVND (reference sequence). Trimming cost V 7 bases and J 4 bases, with 13 bases left between them. The CDR3 length is 13 residues. Here the CDR3 reads CASTFLGVTEAFF. The CDR3 bases are TGTGCCAGTACCTTCCTCGGGGTCACTGAAGCTTTCTTT.